These T cell receptor beta chains were read from a single sample in a study of shared T cell receptors in the human thymus. Sequencing was performed with immunoSEQ multiplex PCR; in TCRdb, only in-frame clones are kept and a portion is missing. The sample includes hundreds of thousands of clones, roughly 85% of them seen just once. The same sample was also used in a study of human thymus T cells.

Sequencing was performed on thymocytes. The receptor source for this set is a girl in the first two years of life with a congenital heart defect. The CDR3 runs from the conserved cysteine through the conserved F or W. The D gene is left open where the match is weak. Clone size, where shown, is once, few, many, or a class for clones that have expanded.

V: TRBV2; size: NA; D: NA; J: TRBJ2-1; CDR3: CASSAHREFYNEQFF; DNA: TGTGCCAGCAGTGCCCACAGGGAGTTTTACAATGAGCAGTTCTTC
V: TRBV19; size: NA; D: NA; J: TRBJ1-2; CDR3: CASSIPGHGGYTF; DNA: TGTGCCAGTAGTATCCCGGGACATGGTGGCTACACCTTC
V: TRBV4-1; size: few; D: TRBD1; J: TRBJ1-2; CDR3: CASSHERDRGSDGYTF; DNA: TGCGCCAGCAGCCACGAACGGGACAGGGGCTCGGATGGCTACACCTTC
V: TRBV5-1; size: NA; D: TRBD1; J: TRBJ2-5; CDR3: CASSLGNRDRGIGEETQYF; DNA: TGCGCCAGCAGCTTGGGTAACCGGGACAGGGGGATTGGTGAGGAGACCCAGTACTTC
V: TRBV7-9; size: NA; D: NA; J: TRBJ1-1; CDR3: CASSLVGAVVAFF; DNA: TGTGCCAGCAGCTTAGTTGGGGCTGTTGTGGCTTTCTTT
V: TRBV19; size: NA; D: TRBD1; J: TRBJ1-1; CDR3: CASSTNGQGEGTEAFF; DNA: TGTGCCAGTAGTACAAATGGACAGGGAGAGGGCACTGAAGCTTTCTTT
V: TRBV11-2; size: NA; D: NA; J: TRBJ1-3; CDR3: CASSFLSSSVNTIYF; DNA: TGTGCCAGCAGCTTTCTCTCTTCCTCTGTAAACACCATATATTTT
V: TRBV2; size: NA; D: NA; J: TRBJ1-1; CDR3: CASKFSSITEGAFF; DNA: TGTGCCAGCAAGTTTTCGTCCATTACAGAGGGCGCTTTCTTT
V: TRBV11-2; size: NA; D: NA; J: TRBJ2-2; CDR3: CASSLNRQGSGELFF; DNA: TGTGCCAGCAGCTTGAACCGGCAGGGTTCGGGGGAGCTGTTTTTT
V: TRBV10-3; size: NA; D: NA; J: TRBJ1-1; CDR3: CAISESSLGELNTEAFF; DNA: TGTGCCATCAGTGAGTCGTCCCTTGGGGAGCTGAACACTGAAGCTTTCTTT
V: TRBV2; size: NA; D: NA; J: TRBJ2-1; CDR3: CASTPKGGVLPQRRDNEQFF; DNA: TGTGCCAGCACCCCCAAGGGGGGGGTACTTCCCCAACGGCGGGACAATGAGCAGTTCTTC
V: TRBV6-1; size: NA; D: NA; J: TRBJ2-7; CDR3: CASSEYLWTVDYEQYF; DNA: TGTGCCAGCAGTGAATATTTATGGACTGTCGACTACGAGCAGTACTTC
V: TRBV11-2; size: NA; D: NA; J: TRBJ1-2; CDR3: CASSLRQPFYGYTF; DNA: TGTGCCAGCAGCTTAAGACAGCCTTTCTATGGCTACACCTTC
V: TRBV10-3; size: NA; D: TRBD1; J: TRBJ2-7; CDR3: CAISAGGQGPRFSYEQYF; DNA: TGTGCCATCAGTGCCGGGGGACAGGGGCCGAGATTCTCTTACGAGCAGTACTTC
V: TRBV7-6; size: NA; D: NA; J: TRBJ1-1; CDR3: CASSLEEAFPEAFF; DNA: TGTGCCAGCAGCTTAGAGGAGGCCTTCCCTGAAGCTTTCTTT
V: TRBV7-6; size: few; D: TRBD1; J: TRBJ1-2; CDR3: CASSLALGGRDGYTF; DNA: TGTGCCAGCAGCTTAGCCCTAGGGGGCAGGGATGGCTACACCTTC
V: TRBV28; size: NA; D: NA; J: TRBJ1-6; CDR3: CASSPRDSPLHF; DNA: TGTGCCAGCAGCCCTCGGGATTCACCCCTCCACTTT
V: TRBV28; size: NA; D: NA; J: TRBJ1-1; CDR3: CASRGHTEAFF; DNA: TGTGCCAGCAGGGGGCACACTGAAGCTTTCTTT
V: TRBV4-3; size: NA; D: TRBD2; J: TRBJ2-7; CDR3: CASSQATRSSGYEQYF; DNA: TGCGCCAGCAGCCAAGCTACCCGGTCTAGCGGCTACGAGCAGTACTTC
V: TRBV6-1; size: few; D: TRBD1; J: TRBJ1-2; CDR3: CASSAGQVAYGYTF; DNA: TGTGCCAGCAGTGCTGGACAGGTTGCCTATGGCTACACCTTC
V: TRBV5-1; size: NA; D: TRBD1; J: TRBJ1-3; CDR3: CASSSADREGNTIYF; DNA: TGCGCCAGCAGCTCTGCGGACAGGGAAGGAAACACCATATATTTT
V: TRBV29-1; size: few; D: TRBD1; J: TRBJ1-2; CDR3: CSVERQGGDGYTF; DNA: TGCAGCGTTGAACGACAGGGAGGAGATGGCTACACCTTC
V: TRBV28; size: NA; D: NA; J: TRBJ1-4; CDR3: CASSQTPVGVCGEKLFF; DNA: TGTGCCAGCAGCCAAACACCAGTAGGGGTATGTGGGGAAAAACTGTTTTTT
V: TRBV27; size: NA; D: NA; J: TRBJ1-1; CDR3: CASSFRTDTRRAFF; DNA: TGTGCCAGCAGTTTTAGAACAGACACCAGAAGAGCTTTCTTT
V: TRBV29-1; size: NA; D: TRBD1; J: TRBJ1-4; CDR3: CSVEIGDRGSQPNEKLFF; DNA: TGCAGCGTTGAGATAGGGGACAGGGGTTCCCAACCTAATGAAAAACTGTTTTTT
V: TRBV18; size: NA; D: NA; J: TRBJ2-1; CDR3: CASSEPKGVRSYNEQFF; DNA: TGTGCCAGCTCAGAACCCAAGGGGGTGCGATCCTACAATGAGCAGTTCTTC
V: TRBV4-1; size: few; D: NA; J: TRBJ2-7; CDR3: CASSPTGHSNSYEQYF; DNA: TGCGCCAGCAGCCCGACGGGACACTCCAACTCCTACGAGCAGTACTTC
V: TRBV11-2; size: NA; D: TRBD2; J: TRBJ2-5; CDR3: CASRWIGGREGETQYF; DNA: TGTGCCAGCAGGTGGATAGGGGGACGGGAGGGAGAGACCCAGTACTTC
V: TRBV2; size: NA; D: NA; J: TRBJ1-1; CDR3: CARKTGEMNTEAFF; DNA: TGTGCCAGAAAAACCGGGGAAATGAACACTGAAGCTTTCTTT
V: TRBV2; size: NA; D: TRBD2; J: TRBJ2-7; CDR3: CASRREGYYEQYF; DNA: TGTGCCAGCAGGCGGGAGGGGTACTACGAGCAGTACTTC
V: TRBV5-4; size: NA; D: TRBD1; J: TRBJ1-4; CDR3: CASSFGTESNEKLFF; DNA: TGTGCCAGCAGCTTCGGGACAGAAAGTAATGAAAAACTGTTTTTT
V: TRBV2; size: NA; D: NA; J: TRBJ2-7; CDR3: CASSEGGF; DNA: TGTGCCAGCAGTGAGGGGGGTTTC
V: TRBV5-1; size: NA; D: TRBD1; J: TRBJ2-3; CDR3: CASSLTGGGTDTQYF; DNA: TGCGCCAGCAGCCTTACAGGGGGCGGCACAGATACGCAGTATTTT
V: TRBV10-2; size: NA; D: NA; J: TRBJ1-1; CDR3: CASSEDPGTTEAFF; DNA: TGCGCCAGCAGTGAGGATCCGGGTACCACTGAAGCTTTCTTT
V: TRBV6-4; size: NA; D: NA; J: TRBJ2-2; CDR3: CASSDSSGDGIGELFF; DNA: TGTGCCAGCAGTGACTCTTCAGGGGATGGGATCGGGGAGCTGTTTTTT
V: TRBV6-5; size: few; D: TRBD1; J: TRBJ1-2; CDR3: CASSSGQGKGYTF; DNA: TGTGCCAGCAGTTCGGGACAGGGAAAAGGCTACACCTTC